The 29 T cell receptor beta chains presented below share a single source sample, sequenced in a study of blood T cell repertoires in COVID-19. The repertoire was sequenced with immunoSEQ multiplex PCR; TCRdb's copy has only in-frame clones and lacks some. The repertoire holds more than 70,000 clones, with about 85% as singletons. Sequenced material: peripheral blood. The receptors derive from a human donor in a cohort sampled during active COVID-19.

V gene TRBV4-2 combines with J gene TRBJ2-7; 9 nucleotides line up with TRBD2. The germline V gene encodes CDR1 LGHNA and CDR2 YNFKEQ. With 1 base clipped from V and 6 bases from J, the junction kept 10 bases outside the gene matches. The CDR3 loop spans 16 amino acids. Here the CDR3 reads CASSQVQRGAEREQYF. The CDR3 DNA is TGTGCCAGCAGCCAAGTCCAGCGGGGGGCGGAACGCGAGCAGTACTTC.

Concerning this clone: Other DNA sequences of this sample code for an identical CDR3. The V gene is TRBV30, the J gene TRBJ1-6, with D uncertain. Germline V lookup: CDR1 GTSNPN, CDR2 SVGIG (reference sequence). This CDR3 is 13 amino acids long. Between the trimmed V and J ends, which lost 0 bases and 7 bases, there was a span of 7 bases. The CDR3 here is CAWSVRENSPLHF. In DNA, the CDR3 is TGTGCCTGGAGTGTACGGGAAAATTCACCCCTCCACTTT.

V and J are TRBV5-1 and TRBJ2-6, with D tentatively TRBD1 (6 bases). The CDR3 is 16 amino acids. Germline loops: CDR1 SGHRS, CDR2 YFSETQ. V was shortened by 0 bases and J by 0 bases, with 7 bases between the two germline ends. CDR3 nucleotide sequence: TGCGCCAGCAGCTTGGGACAGGTCTCTGGGGCCAACGTCCTGACTTTC. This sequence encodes CASSLGQVSGANVLTF.

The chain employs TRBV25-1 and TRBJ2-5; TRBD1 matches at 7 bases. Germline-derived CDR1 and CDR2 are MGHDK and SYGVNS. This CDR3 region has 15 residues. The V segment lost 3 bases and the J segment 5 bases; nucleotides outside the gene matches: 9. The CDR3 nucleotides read TGTGCCAGCAGTGATCTTTCAGGGGGTTTCGAGACCCAGTACTTC. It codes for CASSDLSGGFETQYF. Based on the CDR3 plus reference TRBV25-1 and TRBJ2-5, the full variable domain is EADIYQTPRYLVIGTGKKITLECSQTMGHDKMYWYQQDPGMELHLIHYSYGVNSTEKGDLSSESTVSRIRTEHFPLTLESARPSHTSQYLCASSDLSGGFETQYFGPGTRLLVL.

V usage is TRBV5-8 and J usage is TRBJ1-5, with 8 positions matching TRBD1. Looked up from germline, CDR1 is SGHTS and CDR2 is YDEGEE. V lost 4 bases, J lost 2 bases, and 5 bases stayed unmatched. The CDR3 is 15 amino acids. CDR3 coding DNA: TGTGCCAGCAGCCAGACAGGGGAACGCAATCAGCCCCAGCATTTT. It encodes CASSQTGERNQPQHF.

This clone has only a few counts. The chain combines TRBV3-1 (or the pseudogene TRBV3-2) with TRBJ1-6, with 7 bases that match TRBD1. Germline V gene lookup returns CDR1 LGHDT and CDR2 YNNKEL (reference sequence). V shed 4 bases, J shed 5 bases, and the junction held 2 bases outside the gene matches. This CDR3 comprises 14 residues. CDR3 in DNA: TGTGCCAGCAGCCTGGGACAGAATAATTCACCCCTCCACTTT. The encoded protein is CASSLGQNNSPLHF.

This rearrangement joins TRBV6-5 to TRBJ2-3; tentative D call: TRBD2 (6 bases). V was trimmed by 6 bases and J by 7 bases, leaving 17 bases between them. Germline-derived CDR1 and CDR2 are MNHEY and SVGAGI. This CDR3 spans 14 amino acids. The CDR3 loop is CASRVEGPLNTQYF. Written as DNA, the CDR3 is TGTGCCAGCAGGGTGGAGGGGCCCCTAAATACGCAGTATTTT.

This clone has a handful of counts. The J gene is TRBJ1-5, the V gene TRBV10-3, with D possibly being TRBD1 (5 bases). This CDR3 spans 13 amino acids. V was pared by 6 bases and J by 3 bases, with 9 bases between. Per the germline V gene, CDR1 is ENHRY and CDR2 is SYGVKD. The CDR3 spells CAISDRDNQPQHF. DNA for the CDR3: TGTGCCATCAGCGACAGAGACAATCAGCCCCAGCATTTT.

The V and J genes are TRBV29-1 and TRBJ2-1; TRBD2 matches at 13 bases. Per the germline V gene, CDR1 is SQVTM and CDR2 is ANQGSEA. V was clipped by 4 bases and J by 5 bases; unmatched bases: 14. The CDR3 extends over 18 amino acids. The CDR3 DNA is TGCAGCGTTGCCCTCACTAGCGGGGGGGCCGGGGCCCACAATGAGCAGTTCTTC. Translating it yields CSVALTSGGAGAHNEQFF.

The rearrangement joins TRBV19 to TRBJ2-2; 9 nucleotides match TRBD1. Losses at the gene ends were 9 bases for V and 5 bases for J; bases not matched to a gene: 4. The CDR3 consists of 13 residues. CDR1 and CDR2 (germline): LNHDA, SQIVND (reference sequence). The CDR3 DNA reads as TGTGCCAGCCGGGACAGGGAAACCGGGGAGCTGTTTTTT. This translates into CASRDRETGELFF.

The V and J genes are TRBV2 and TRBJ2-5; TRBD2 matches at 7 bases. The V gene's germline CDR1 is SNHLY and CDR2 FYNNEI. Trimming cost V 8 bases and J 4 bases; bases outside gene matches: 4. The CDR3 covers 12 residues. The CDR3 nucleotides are TGTGCCAGCGTGGGGGGGGGAGAGACCCAGTACTTC. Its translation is CASVGGGETQYF.

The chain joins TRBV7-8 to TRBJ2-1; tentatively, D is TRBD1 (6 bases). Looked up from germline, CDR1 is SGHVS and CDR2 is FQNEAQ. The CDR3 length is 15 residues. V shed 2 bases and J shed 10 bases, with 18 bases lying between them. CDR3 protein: CASSLSTHRVFEQFF. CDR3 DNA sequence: TGTGCCAGCAGCTTATCGACCCACAGGGTGTTCGAGCAGTTCTTC.

DNA of the CDR3: TGTGCCAGTAGTAGCTCCTTCGGAGCGGGAGGGCTCTACGAGCAGTACTTC. It is translated as CASSSSFGAGGLYEQYF. This chain links TRBV19 with TRBJ2-7, with TRBD2 matching over 10 bases. V was pared by 4 bases and J by 3 bases, with 12 bases of the junction left unmatched. CDR1 and CDR2 (germline): LNHDA, SQIVND (reference sequence). There are 17 residues in the CDR3.

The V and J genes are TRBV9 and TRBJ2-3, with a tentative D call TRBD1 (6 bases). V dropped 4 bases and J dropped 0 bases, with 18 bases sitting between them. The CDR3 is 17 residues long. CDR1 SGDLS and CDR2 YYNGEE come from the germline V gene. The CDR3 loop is CASSLSRQGLSTDTQYF. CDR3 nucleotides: TGTGCCAGCAGCCTCAGTCGGCAGGGGCTTAGCACAGATACGCAGTATTTT.

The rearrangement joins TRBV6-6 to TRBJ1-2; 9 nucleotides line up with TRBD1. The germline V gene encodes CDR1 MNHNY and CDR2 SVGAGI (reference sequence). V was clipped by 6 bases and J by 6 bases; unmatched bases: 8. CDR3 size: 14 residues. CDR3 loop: CASSSGTGIDGYTF. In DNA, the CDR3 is TGTGCCAGCAGCTCCGGGACAGGGATTGATGGCTACACCTTC.

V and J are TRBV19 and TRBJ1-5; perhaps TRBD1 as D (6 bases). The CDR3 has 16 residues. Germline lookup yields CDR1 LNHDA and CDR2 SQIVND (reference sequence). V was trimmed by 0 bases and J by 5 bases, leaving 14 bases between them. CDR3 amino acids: CASSIDVQGGYQPQHF. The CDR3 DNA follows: TGTGCCAGTAGTATAGATGTACAGGGTGGTTATCAGCCCCAGCATTTT. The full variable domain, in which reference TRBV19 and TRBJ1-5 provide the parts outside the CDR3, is DGGITQSPKYLFRKEGQNVTLSCEQNLNHDAMYWYRQDPGQGLRLIYYSQIVNDFQKGDIAEGYSVSREKKESFPLTVTSAQKNPTAFYLCASSIDVQGGYQPQHFGDGTRLSIL.

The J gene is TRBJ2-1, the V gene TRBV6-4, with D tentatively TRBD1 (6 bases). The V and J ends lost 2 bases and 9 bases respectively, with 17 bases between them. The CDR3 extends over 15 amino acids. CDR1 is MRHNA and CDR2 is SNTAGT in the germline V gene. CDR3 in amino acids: CASSDPGRGGGEQFF. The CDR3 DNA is TGTGCCAGCAGTGACCCGGGCAGGGGTGGTGGTGAGCAGTTCTTC.

This CDR3 reads CASSTRTDDSSYEQYF. The DNA of the CDR3 is TGTGCCAGCAGTACTAGGACGGACGATAGCTCCTACGAGCAGTACTTC. The chain recombines TRBV28 with TRBJ2-7, with D perhaps matching TRBD2 (5 bases). The CDR3 extends over 16 amino acids. V lost 5 bases, J lost 0 bases, and 17 bases lay in between. Looked up from germline, CDR1 is MDHEN and CDR2 is SYDVKM.

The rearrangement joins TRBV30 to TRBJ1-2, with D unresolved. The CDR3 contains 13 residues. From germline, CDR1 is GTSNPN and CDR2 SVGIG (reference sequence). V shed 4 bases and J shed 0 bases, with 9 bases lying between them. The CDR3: CAWTGQANYGYTF. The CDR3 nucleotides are TGTGCCTGGACAGGTCAAGCTAACTATGGCTACACCTTC.

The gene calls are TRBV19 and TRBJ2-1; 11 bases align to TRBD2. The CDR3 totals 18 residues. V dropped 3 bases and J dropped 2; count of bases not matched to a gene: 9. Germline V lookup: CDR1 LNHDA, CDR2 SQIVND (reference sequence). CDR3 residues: CASSMVTSGSTPYNEQFF. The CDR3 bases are TGTGCCAGTAGTATGGTTACTAGCGGGAGTACCCCCTACAATGAGCAGTTCTTC.

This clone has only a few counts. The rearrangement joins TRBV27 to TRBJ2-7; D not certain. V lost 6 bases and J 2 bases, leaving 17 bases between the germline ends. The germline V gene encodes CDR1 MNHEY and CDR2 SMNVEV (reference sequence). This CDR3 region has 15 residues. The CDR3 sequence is CASRSSLGRTYEQYF. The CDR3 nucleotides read TGTGCCAGCAGATCTTCCCTGGGCAGAACCTACGAGCAGTACTTC.

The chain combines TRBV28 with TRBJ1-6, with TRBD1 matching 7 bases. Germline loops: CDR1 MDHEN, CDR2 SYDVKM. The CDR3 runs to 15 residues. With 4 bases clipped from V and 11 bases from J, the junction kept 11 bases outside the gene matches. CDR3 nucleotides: TGTGCCAGCAGTTCCCCCGGGGACAGCAGTCCACCCCTCCACTTT. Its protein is CASSSPGDSSPPLHF.

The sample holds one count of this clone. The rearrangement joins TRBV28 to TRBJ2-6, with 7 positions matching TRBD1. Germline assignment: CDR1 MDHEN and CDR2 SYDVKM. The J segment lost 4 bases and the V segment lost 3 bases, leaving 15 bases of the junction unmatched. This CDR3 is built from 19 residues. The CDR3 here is CASSFPNDRELVGANVLTF. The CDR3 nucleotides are TGTGCCAGCAGTTTCCCAAATGACAGGGAGCTGGTAGGGGCCAACGTCCTGACTTTC. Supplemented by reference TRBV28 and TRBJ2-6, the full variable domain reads DVKVTQSSRYLVKRTGEKVFLECVQDMDHENMFWYRQDPGLGLRLIYFSYDVKMKEKGDIPEGYSVSREKKERFSLILESASTNQTSMYLCASSFPNDRELVGANVLTFGAGSRLTVL.

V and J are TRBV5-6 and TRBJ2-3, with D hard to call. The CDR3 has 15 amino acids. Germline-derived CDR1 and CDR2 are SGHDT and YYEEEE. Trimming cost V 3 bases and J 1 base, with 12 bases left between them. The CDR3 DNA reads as TGTGCCAGCAGCTCAAAAAATCCGGGCACAGATACGCAGTATTTT. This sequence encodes CASSSKNPGTDTQYF.

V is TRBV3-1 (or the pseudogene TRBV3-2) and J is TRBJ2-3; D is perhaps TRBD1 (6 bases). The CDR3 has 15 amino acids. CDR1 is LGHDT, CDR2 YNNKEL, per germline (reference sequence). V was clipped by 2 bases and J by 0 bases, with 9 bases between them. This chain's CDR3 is CASSQRGHSTDTQYF. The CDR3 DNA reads TGTGCCAGCAGCCAAAGGGGACATAGCACAGATACGCAGTATTTT.

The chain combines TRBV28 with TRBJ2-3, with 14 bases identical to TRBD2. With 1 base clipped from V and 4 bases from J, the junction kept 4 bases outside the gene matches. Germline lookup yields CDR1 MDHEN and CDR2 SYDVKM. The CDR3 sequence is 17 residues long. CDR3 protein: CASSLFGLAGGSDTQYF. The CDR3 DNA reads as TGTGCCAGCAGTTTATTCGGACTAGCGGGAGGTTCAGATACGCAGTATTTT. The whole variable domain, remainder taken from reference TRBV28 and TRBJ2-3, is DVKVTQSSRYLVKRTGEKVFLECVQDMDHENMFWYRQDPGLGLRLIYFSYDVKMKEKGDIPEGYSVSREKKERFSLILESASTNQTSMYLCASSLFGLAGGSDTQYFGPGTRLTVL.

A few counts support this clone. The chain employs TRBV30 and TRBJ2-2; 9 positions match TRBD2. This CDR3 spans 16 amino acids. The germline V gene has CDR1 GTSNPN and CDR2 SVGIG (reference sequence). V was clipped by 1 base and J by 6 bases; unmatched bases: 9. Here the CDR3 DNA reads TGTGCCTGGAGTGGAATAGCGGGGGCGGTCTCCGGGGAGCTGTTTTTT. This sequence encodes CAWSGIAGAVSGELFF.

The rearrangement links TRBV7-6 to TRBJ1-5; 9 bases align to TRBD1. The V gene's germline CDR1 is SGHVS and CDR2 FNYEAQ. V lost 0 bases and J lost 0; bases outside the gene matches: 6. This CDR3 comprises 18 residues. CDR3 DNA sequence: TGTGCCAGCAGCTTAGCGCCGCCGGGACAGGGTAGCAATCAGCCCCAGCATTTT. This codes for CASSLAPPGQGSNQPQHF.

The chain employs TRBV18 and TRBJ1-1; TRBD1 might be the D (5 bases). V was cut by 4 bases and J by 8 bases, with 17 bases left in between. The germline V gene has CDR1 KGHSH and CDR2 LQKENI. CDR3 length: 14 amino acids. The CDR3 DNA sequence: TGTGCCAGCTCACAAACCCTGGGGGGGAACGAAGCTTTCTTT. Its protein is CASSQTLGGNEAFF.